This TCR beta chain stems from a study of T-cell reconstitution after alpha-beta-depleted transplantation in children. Germline V CDR1 and CDR2: LGHNA, YSLEER. The CDR3 is 15 residues long. Trimming took 0 bases from V and 7 from J, leaving 13 bases between them. Unique molecular identifiers were incorporated during preparation of the TCRbeta library. One entry per CDR3 protein, called by TCRdb with MiXCR from the PCR reads. The data contain 350,000 to 400,000 distinct CDR3 sequences, over 20% of them singletons. The chain is built from TRBV4-3 and TRBJ2-1; D is possibly TRBD2 (6 bases). This TCR was recovered from a human donor who donated a stem cell graft to a child with acute myeloid leukemia. Sequencing used PBMCs from the stem cell graft donor, obtained from the stem cell graft. The CDR3 region is CASSQDPGAGNEQFF. The CDR3 bases are TGCGCCAGCAGCCAAGACCCGGGAGCGGGTAATGAGCAGTTCTTC.